The next 3 T cell receptor beta chains were all read from a single sample in a study of T cell responses to AZD1222 COVID-19 vaccine. Only in-frame clones appear in the TCRdb table, and some are missing; sequencing was by immunoSEQ multiplex PCR. Among more than 75,000 clones, roughly 90% were seen once, and the ten largest hold 6.9%. Sequenced here: peripheral blood, sampled 28 days after the second AZD1222 dose. These receptor sequences come from an adult who received the AZD1222 COVID-19 vaccine.

DNA of the CDR3: TGTGCCAGCAGTTTATATCAGGGACGGAACACTGAAGCTTTCTTT. Its protein is CASSLYQGRNTEAFF. The chain has TRBV27 and TRBJ1-1, with D possibly being TRBD1 (5 bases). In germline, CDR1 is MNHEY, CDR2 SMNVEV (reference sequence). This CDR3 spans 15 amino acids. V lost 1 base and J lost 1, with 10 bases in between.

This clone was seen just once. V gene TRBV10-1 combines with J gene TRBJ2-7, with TRBD1 as a possible D gene (6 bases). Trimming removed 2 bases from V and 7 bases from J, with 21 bases in between. CDR3 length: 16 amino acids. The germline CDR1 and CDR2 sequences are WNHNN and SYGVQD (reference sequence). The CDR3 here is CASSEGAGAPPLEQYF. The CDR3 DNA follows: TGCGCCAGCAGTGAGGGGGCAGGGGCCCCTCCTTTGGAGCAGTACTTC.

The chain employs TRBV27 and TRBJ2-7, with TRBD1 identical over 9 bases. J was trimmed by 5 bases and V by 8 bases; bases with no gene match: 13. CDR1 and CDR2 from the germline V gene are MNHEY and SMNVEV (reference sequence). The CDR3 length is 15 residues. The CDR3 is CASFPRGQGNHEQYF. The CDR3 region has the DNA TGTGCCAGCTTCCCCCGCGGACAGGGGAATCACGAGCAGTACTTC.